Listed below are T cell receptor beta chains from one sample, sequenced in a study of T cell repertoires in cytomegalovirus infection. TCRdb ran MiXCR on the reads and lists one entry per CDR3 protein. Of approximately 300,000 distinct CDR3 sequences in the sample, around 29% were seen once. Their antigens are not known. The sequencing here drew on cultured PBMCs, taken from culture after CMV antigen stimulation. The receptor source for this set is a human donor in good health (CMV status not recorded). Some clones in this sample may be carry-over from other donors' samples. CDR3s include the opening cysteine and the closing phenylalanine or tryptophan. A D gene is named only where the DNA matches it firmly. Part of the rows lack a size; the others show once, few, many or a class for expanded clones.

clone_size: -
v_call: TRBV19
d_call: -
j_call: TRBJ1-5
cdr3_aa: CASSPEGQFNQPQHF
cdr3_nt: TGTGCCAGTAGTCCAGAGGGGCAGTTTAATCAGCCCCAGCATTTT

clone_size: few
v_call: TRBV4-1
d_call: TRBD1
j_call: TRBJ1-2
cdr3_aa: CASSQDGTGDYGYTF
cdr3_nt: TGCGCCAGCAGCCAAGATGGAACAGGGGACTATGGCTACACCTTC

clone_size: few
v_call: TRBV12-5
d_call: TRBD2
j_call: TRBJ2-3
cdr3_aa: CASGPSSGTKAFPTDTQYF
cdr3_nt: TGTGCTAGTGGTCCTAGCTCCGGGACTAAGGCCTTTCCCACAGATACGCAGTATTTT

clone_size: -
v_call: TRBV6-6
d_call: TRBD2
j_call: TRBJ2-7
cdr3_aa: CASKSAGVYEQYF
cdr3_nt: TGTGCCAGCAAATCAGCGGGAGTCTACGAGCAGTACTTC

clone_size: -
v_call: TRBV20-1
d_call: TRBD2
j_call: TRBJ2-3
cdr3_aa: CSARVSGGTDTQYF
cdr3_nt: TGCAGTGCTAGGGTTAGCGGGGGAACAGATACGCAGTATTTT

clone_size: few
v_call: TRBV10-3
d_call: TRBD1
j_call: TRBJ2-2
cdr3_aa: CAISESGGNTGELFF
cdr3_nt: TGTGCCATCAGTGAGTCAGGGGGCAACACCGGGGAGCTGTTTTTT

clone_size: -
v_call: TRBV2
d_call: -
j_call: TRBJ2-6
cdr3_aa: CASSGGTGISGANVLTF
cdr3_nt: TGTGCCAGCAGTGGAGGGACGGGGATCTCTGGGGCCAACGTCCTGACTTTC

clone_size: many
v_call: TRBV7-2
d_call: TRBD2
j_call: TRBJ2-5
cdr3_aa: CASSSNWLAGGQETQYF
cdr3_nt: TGTGCCAGCAGCTCGAATTGGCTAGCGGGAGGGCAAGAGACCCAGTACTTC

clone_size: -
v_call: TRBV6-4
d_call: TRBD1
j_call: TRBJ1-1
cdr3_aa: CASSEPGTEQAFF
cdr3_nt: TGTGCCAGCAGTGAGCCCGGGACAGAGCAAGCTTTCTTT

clone_size: -
v_call: TRBV20-1
d_call: TRBD2
j_call: TRBJ2-1
cdr3_aa: CSAGGLAGNNEQFF
cdr3_nt: TGCAGTGCGGGAGGTCTAGCGGGGAACAATGAGCAGTTCTTC

clone_size: few
v_call: TRBV19
d_call: TRBD1
j_call: TRBJ1-5
cdr3_aa: CAISDREIRNQPQHF
cdr3_nt: TGTGCCATTTCGGACAGGGAGATTCGCAATCAGCCCCAGCATTTT

clone_size: few
v_call: TRBV7-2
d_call: TRBD2
j_call: TRBJ2-5
cdr3_aa: CASRLSGSETQYF
cdr3_nt: TGTGCCAGCAGACTTAGCGGGAGTGAGACCCAGTACTTC

clone_size: many
v_call: TRBV7-6
d_call: -
j_call: TRBJ2-7
cdr3_aa: CASSPGTGAYEQYF
cdr3_nt: TGTGCCAGCAGCCCCGGGACGGGAGCCTACGAGCAGTACTTC

clone_size: -
v_call: TRBV29-1
d_call: -
j_call: TRBJ2-2
cdr3_aa: CSVPRTPNTGELFF
cdr3_nt: TGCAGCGTCCCCCGGACACCGAACACCGGGGAGCTGTTTTTT

clone_size: few
v_call: TRBV7-4
d_call: TRBD1
j_call: TRBJ1-1
cdr3_aa: CASSKGQGKGTEAFF
cdr3_nt: TGTGCCAGCAGCAAAGGACAGGGTAAGGGGACTGAAGCTTTCTTT

clone_size: few
v_call: TRBV7-2
d_call: -
j_call: TRBJ2-1
cdr3_aa: CASSPLDPSREQFF
cdr3_nt: TGTGCCAGCAGCCCGTTGGACCCCTCCAGGGAGCAGTTCTTC

clone_size: -
v_call: TRBV5-1
d_call: -
j_call: TRBJ1-1
cdr3_aa: CASSLDRSTNTEAFF
cdr3_nt: TGCGCCAGCAGCCTGGACAGATCAACTAACACTGAAGCTTTCTTT

clone_size: -
v_call: TRBV19
d_call: TRBD1
j_call: TRBJ2-1
cdr3_aa: CASGSDRASLNEQFF
cdr3_nt: TGTGCCAGTGGTTCGGACAGGGCAAGTTTGAATGAGCAGTTCTTC

clone_size: few
v_call: TRBV4-2
d_call: TRBD2
j_call: TRBJ2-1
cdr3_aa: CAIRPGGREGEQFF
cdr3_nt: TGTGCCATCCGACCTGGAGGCAGGGAGGGGGAGCAGTTCTTC

clone_size: many
v_call: TRBV7-2
d_call: TRBD2
j_call: TRBJ2-2
cdr3_aa: CASTLASGVRLTGELFF
cdr3_nt: TGTGCCAGCACCTTGGCTAGCGGGGTACGACTCACCGGGGAGCTGTTTTTT

clone_size: -
v_call: TRBV7-9
d_call: -
j_call: TRBJ1-6
cdr3_aa: CASSPGDTNSPLHF
cdr3_nt: TGTGCCAGCAGCCCAGGGGACACCAATTCACCCCTCCACTTT

clone_size: few
v_call: TRBV9
d_call: -
j_call: TRBJ2-1
cdr3_aa: CASSPSGGLAADFYNEQFF
cdr3_nt: TGTGCCAGCAGCCCCTCCGGAGGGCTAGCTGCCGATTTCTACAATGAGCAGTTCTTC

clone_size: -
v_call: TRBV28
d_call: -
j_call: TRBJ2-1
cdr3_aa: CASRTRGSSYNEQFF
cdr3_nt: TGTGCCAGCAGGACAAGGGGAAGCTCCTACAATGAGCAGTTCTTC

clone_size: -
v_call: TRBV6-2/TRBV6-3
d_call: TRBD1
j_call: TRBJ1-5
cdr3_aa: CASSAGTGTGPQHF
cdr3_nt: TGTGCCAGCAGTGCCGGGACAGGAACAGGGCCCCAGCATTTT

clone_size: -
v_call: TRBV7-2
d_call: -
j_call: TRBJ1-1
cdr3_aa: CASSSDGQDTEAFF
cdr3_nt: TGTGCCAGCAGCTCAGACGGGCAAGACACTGAAGCTTTCTTT

clone_size: -
v_call: TRBV28
d_call: -
j_call: TRBJ1-3
cdr3_aa: CASSSSSFSGNTIYF
cdr3_nt: TGTGCCAGCAGCTCTTCATCGTTCTCTGGAAACACCATATATTTT